The 13 T cell receptor beta chains given below trace back to one sample, sequenced in a study of blood T cell repertoires in COVID-19. Repertoires were generated with immunoSEQ multiplex PCR, while TCRdb's copy carries only in-frame clones and drops some. The data show under 170,000 clones, 80% to 90% seen once. The sample was peripheral blood. Source of these receptors: a man between 65 and 80 years old with acute or convalescent COVID-19.

The genes are TRBV19 and TRBJ1-1; TRBD1 is a possible D gene (5 bases). The CDR3 spans 15 residues. CDR1 and CDR2 from the germline V gene are LNHDA and SQIVND (reference sequence). The V end lost 5 bases, the J end lost 0 bases, and 13 bases lay between the germline ends. The CDR3 here is CASSPQGLMNTEAFF. The CDR3 DNA sequence: TGTGCCAGTAGTCCGCAGGGTCTCATGAACACTGAAGCTTTCTTT.

This CDR3 is CASSLSGLAYSNEQFF. The CDR3 DNA reads TGTGCCAGCAGCTTATCGGGACTAGCTTATTCCAATGAGCAGTTCTTC. V is TRBV11-2 and J is TRBJ2-1; 9 positions agree with TRBD2. V dropped 2 bases and J dropped 6; count of bases not matched to a gene: 8. Looked up from germline, CDR1 is SGHAT and CDR2 is FQNNGV. This CDR3 comprises 16 residues. The full variable domain, completed using reference TRBV11-2 and TRBJ2-1, is EAGVAQSPRYKIIEKRQSVAFWCNPISGHATLYWYQQILGQGPKLLIQFQNNGVVDDSQLPKDRFSAERLKGVDSTLKIQPAKLEDSAVYLCASSLSGLAYSNEQFFGPGTRLTVL.

This clone was seen just once. The chain carries TRBV5-1 and TRBJ1-1; no firm D call. The CDR3 extends over 13 amino acids. The germline V gene encodes CDR1 SGHRS and CDR2 YFSETQ. Trimming removed 4 bases from V and 3 bases from J, with 10 bases in between. CDR3 sequence reads: CASSPGEYTEAFF. In DNA, the CDR3 is TGCGCCAGCAGCCCCGGGGAGTACACTGAAGCTTTCTTT.

This chain joins TRBV28 and TRBJ1-5, with 7 positions matching TRBD1. Germline CDR1 and CDR2: MDHEN and SYDVKM. The CDR3 is 17 amino acids. Losses at the gene ends were 3 bases for V and 0 bases for J; bases not matched to a gene: 8. The CDR3 nucleotides read TGTGCCAGCAGTTTTTTGTCGACAGGGTATAGCAATCAGCCCCAGCATTTT. This translates into CASSFLSTGYSNQPQHF.

The chain has TRBV2 and TRBJ2-1; 13 bases align to TRBD2. CDR1 is SNHLY, CDR2 FYNNEI, per germline. The CDR3 totals 15 residues. Losses at the gene ends were 4 bases for V and 8 bases for J; bases not matched to a gene: 5. DNA for the CDR3: TGTGCCAGCAGTGCACTAGCGGGAGGGGTGGATGAGCAGTTCTTC. As protein: CASSALAGGVDEQFF.

This clone came up a few times. The chain carries TRBV6-5 and TRBJ1-1; tentatively, D is TRBD1 (5 bases). From germline, CDR1 is MNHEY and CDR2 SVGAGI. The CDR3 has 14 residues. Trimming took 6 bases from V and 1 from J, leaving 12 bases between them. In DNA, the CDR3 is TGTGCCAGCAGGCGGGGGGACGGGAACACTGAAGCTTTCTTT. Its protein is CASRRGDGNTEAFF.

The CDR3 reads CASSSPLNYGYTF. CDR3 coding DNA: TGTGCCAGCAGTTCCCCCCTAAACTATGGCTACACCTTC. This chain links TRBV28 with TRBJ1-2; D unresolved. The germline V and J ends were trimmed by 4 bases and 2 bases, with 8 bases remaining between them. Germline lookup yields CDR1 MDHEN and CDR2 SYDVKM. The CDR3 consists of 13 residues.

The rearrangement uses TRBV5-1 and TRBJ1-1; TRBD1 agrees at 9 bases. The CDR3 has 16 residues. V dropped 0 bases and J dropped 6; count of bases not matched to a gene: 9. The germline V gene encodes CDR1 SGHRS and CDR2 YFSETQ. CDR3 sequence reads: CASSLGDRVVGPEAFF. CDR3 in DNA: TGCGCCAGCAGCTTGGGGGACAGGGTCGTTGGCCCTGAAGCTTTCTTT.

The V gene is TRBV14, the J gene TRBJ2-7, with TRBD2 matching 10 bases. CDR1 and CDR2 (germline): SGHDN, FVKESK. J gave up 3 bases and V 1 base, and 3 bases lay outside the gene matches. CDR3 length: 15 amino acids. CDR3 loop: CASSQGSGRIYEQYF. CDR3 bases: TGTGCCAGCAGCCAAGGTAGCGGGAGGATCTACGAGCAGTACTTC.

The chain employs TRBV7-9 and TRBJ1-1; 7 bases agree with TRBD1. Germline assignment: CDR1 SEHNR and CDR2 FQNEAQ (reference sequence). The CDR3 runs to 16 residues. V lost 0 bases and J lost 1; bases outside the gene matches: 5. This chain's CDR3 is CASSLAGAGGNTEAFF. In nucleotides, the CDR3 is TGTGCCAGCAGCTTAGCTGGGGCAGGGGGGAACACTGAAGCTTTCTTT.

The chain uses TRBV5-8 and TRBJ2-1, with 9 nucleotides matching TRBD1. There are 13 residues in the CDR3. Germline assignment: CDR1 SGHTS and CDR2 YDEGEE. V shed 4 bases, J shed 14 bases, and the junction held 10 bases outside the gene matches. The CDR3 nucleotides are TGTGCCAGCAGCCCCCAGGGACAGGGCAGTAAGTTCTTC. This encodes CASSPQGQGSKFF.

The chain uses TRBV7-2 and TRBJ2-7, with D perhaps TRBD2 (6 bases). V lost 1 base and J 4 bases, leaving 17 bases between the germline ends. Germline CDR1 SGHTA, CDR2 FQGNSA. The CDR3 loop spans 16 amino acids. CDR3 DNA sequence: TGTGCCAGCAGCTTAGAAGGGGTGACGGGAGTGTACGAGCAGTACTTC. Its protein is CASSLEGVTGVYEQYF.

V is TRBV28 and J is TRBJ1-5; a weak D match, TRBD1 (5 bases). The germline V gene has CDR1 MDHEN and CDR2 SYDVKM. This CDR3 is 15 amino acids long. V lost 2 bases to trimming and J lost 2 bases, with 10 bases between them. As DNA, the CDR3 is TGTGCCAGCAGTTTAGGAGGGGTAGGCAATCAGCCCCAGCATTTT. Its protein product is CASSLGGVGNQPQHF.